This TCR beta chain was observed in a study of T cell changes during pregnancy in multiple sclerosis. The protocol was immunoSEQ multiplex PCR, while the TCRdb copy is restricted to in-frame clones and leaves out a portion. Here the sample spans roughly 80,000 clones, 70% to 90% being singletons. Per germline, CDR1 SGHTA and CDR2 FQGNSA. V was clipped by 6 bases and J by 0 bases, with 15 bases between them. The CDR3 runs 15 residues. This receptor was identified in a female donor with multiple sclerosis, enrolled in a pregnancy study. Sequencing was performed on peripheral blood, taken before pregnancy. The genes are TRBV7-2 and TRBJ2-7, with D perhaps matching TRBD2 (6 bases). CDR3 DNA: TGTGCCAGCAGGAGAACGGGGGACGTCTCCTACGAGCAGTACTTC. Its translation: CASRRTGDVSYEQYF.